This TCR beta chain came from a study of post-analysis software for immune sequencing data (dated by TCRdb to about 2015). The study in broad terms: Relapsing-remitting, secondary progressive and progressive-relapsing multiple sclerosis were recorded as disease courses, and subtype annotation was lacking for some patients. The multiple sclerosis patient repertoires were compared with approximately 11 previously published healthy control repertoires from donors aged 6 to 25 years. A subset of samples was prepared in parallel using single-end sample barcoding, then pooled and co-amplified after Illumina adapter ligation. What the study reported, not specific to this receptor: The multiple sclerosis patient group was slightly younger than the control group. Roughly 5 TRBV segments, including TRBV5-6, TRBV5-1 and TRBV20-1, were significantly more frequent in patients than controls. Direct clustering with F measure revealed strong co-clustering of samples prepared in the same batch, which led to a batch-effect correction. Normalized Chao1 diversity was significantly lower in multiple sclerosis patients than controls, suggesting substantial peripheral T-cell clonal expansion.

The germline V gene (reference sequence) gives CDR1 as LNHNV and CDR2 as YYDKDF. Including cysteine and phenylalanine, the CDR3 has 15 amino acids. Solely the CDR3 DNA is kept, with 45 bases framed from the first base. The V end loses 6 bases and the J end loses 0 bases, and a stretch of 13 bases separates them. In its sample, this clonotype was seen a few times. Which antigen it targets is not known. No base qualities exist here, and no much larger clone lies one base off it. To demonstrate the VDJtools post-analysis software, the study profiled TCR beta repertoires from the peripheral blood of about a dozen young patients with multiple sclerosis. The multiple sclerosis patients were children and adolescents ranging in age from about 6 to 16 years. Preparation of the library involved PCR. Sequencing was carried out with an Illumina HiSeq 2500. To reduce PCR and sequencing biases, unique molecular identifiers were built into the TCR beta cDNA libraries. Approximately 500,000 cDNA molecules were obtained for every 1 to 10 million input T cells, so each molecule roughly corresponded to one T cell. The same protocol used for the earlier healthy control dataset was applied to prepare and sequence the patient libraries. Samples belonging to the same batch were prepared together, multiplexed and sequenced on a shared HiSeq lane. As for how the authors treated the data: MIGEC was used to process the raw barcoded reads, and molecular identifier groups with only a single read were discarded before consensus assembly and CDR3 extraction. VDJtools was used for post-analysis of the clonotype tables, with diversity normalized by down-sampling every dataset to the smallest sample size. Repertoire overlap clustering matched CDR3 amino acid but not nucleotide sequences to correct batch-related cross-sample contamination. TCRdb passed the public sequencing reads through fastp at Q25 and MiXCR, retaining productive beta sequences. When rows share a CDR3 protein, they turn into one entry using the most common DNA and genes. TCRdb, rather than the study authors, made the V and J calls. The table for this sample lists approximately 730,000 distinct CDR3 sequences; 46% of them were counted only once. 4.9% of the sample belongs to the ten largest clones.

Sequencing was done on a sample of blood. The sequence is built from TRBV15 and TRBJ2-3; a tentative D call is TRBD1 (6 bases match). The TCR comes from a girl aged 5 to 17 with multiple sclerosis. The CDR3: CATSGEGGSTDTQYF. The nucleotide sequence is given as TGTGCCACCAGTGGTGAAGGGGGAAGCACAGATACGCAGTATTTT.